This passage covers 23 T cell receptor beta chains from one sample sequenced in a study of T-cell memory formation after mild COVID-19. TCRdb reanalysed the 5' RACE reads using MiXCR and keeps one entry per CDR3 protein. This sample carries roughly 99,000 distinct CDR3 sequences, about an eighth of them seen once, and the ten largest clones take less than 40%. The sample consisted of PBMCs or a T cell subset sorted from them (not recorded which). These receptors were collected from a man aged 18 to 30 who had mild COVID-19 (a few samples of this study predate the infection). Cell type and time point are not known.

This clonotype has more than one count but fewer than ten. In DNA form, the CDR3 reads TGTGCCGCCTCGGGGTCGAACACCGGGGAGCTGTTTTTT. Translating it yields CAASGSNTGELFF. V is TRBV7-9 and J is TRBJ2-2, with D possibly TRBD2 on 5 matching bases. CDR1 is SEHNR, CDR2 FQNEAQ, per germline (reference sequence). The CDR3 sequence is 13 residues long. Trimming removed 11 bases at V and 0 bases at J, with 10 bases between.

The rearrangement uses TRBV12-3 or TRBV12-4 and TRBJ1-2; D is possibly TRBD1 (6 bases). This CDR3 has 13 residues. The germline V and J ends were trimmed by 3 bases and 4 bases, with 9 bases remaining between them. In DNA form, the CDR3 reads TGTGCCAGCAGTTTCCCGGGGGCCTATGGCTACACCTTC. Amino acids: CASSFPGAYGYTF.

V and J are TRBV20-1 and TRBJ1-1; 8 bases fit TRBD1. With 3 bases clipped from V and 4 bases from J, the junction kept 22 bases outside the gene matches. Germline V CDR1 and CDR2: DFQATT, SNEGSKA (reference sequence). The CDR3 covers 19 residues. CDR3 coding DNA: TGCAGTGCTAGCCCGGCGGGGGCCGGGGTCAGGGGGCTTAGCACTGAAGCTTTCTTT. Translating it yields CSASPAGAGVRGLSTEAFF.

In this sample, this clonotype turned up a few times. The chain uses TRBV20-1 and TRBJ2-7; 9 bases line up with TRBD2. This CDR3 spans 14 amino acids. V trimming: 4 bases; J trimming: 5 bases; junction bases outside the gene matches: 9. Germline CDR1 DFQATT, CDR2 SNEGSKA (reference sequence). CDR3 bases: TGCAGTGCTATAGTCAAGCGGGGGGACCACGAGCAGTACGTC. This codes for CSAIVKRGDHEQYV.

The chain has TRBV29-1 and TRBJ2-1; 8 bases are shared with TRBD1. The germline V gene has CDR1 SQVTM and CDR2 ANQGSEA. With 6 bases clipped from V and 9 bases from J, the junction kept 4 bases outside the gene matches. This CDR3 is 11 amino acids long. The chain's CDR3 is CSVAGGSEQFF. CDR3 nucleotide sequence: TGCAGCGTAGCAGGGGGCAGTGAGCAGTTCTTC.

V is TRBV7-2 and J is TRBJ2-6; no clear D gene. The CDR3 has 12 amino acids. Per the germline V gene, CDR1 is SGHTA and CDR2 is FQGNSA. The CDR3 spells CDAEAGANVLTF. CDR3 nucleotide sequence: TGTGACGCCGAGGCTGGGGCCAACGTCCTGACTTTC.

The sample holds a few counts of this clonotype. CDR3: CASSQGLLTGAAKLFF. The CDR3 region has the DNA TGTGCCAGCAGCCAAGGACTCCTAACGGGGGCGGCAAAACTGTTTTTT. The chain recombines TRBV14 with TRBJ1-4, with D possibly being TRBD1 (6 bases). CDR1 and CDR2 (germline): SGHDN, FVKESK. The CDR3 is made up of 16 amino acids. Trimming took 1 base from V and 10 from J, leaving 19 bases between them.

This clonotype was counted between two and nine times. The rearrangement links TRBV3-1 to TRBJ2-7; D remains ambiguous. Trimming took 5 bases from V and 2 from J, leaving 16 bases between them. Germline V gene sequence: CDR1 LGHDT, CDR2 YNNKEL (reference sequence). This CDR3 is built from 15 residues. The CDR3 loop is CASSWAPGPTYEQYF. The CDR3 bases are TGTGCCAGCAGCTGGGCGCCAGGACCCACCTACGAGCAGTACTTC.

V is TRBV21-1 and J is TRBJ2-2. TRBV21-1 is designated a pseudogene. The CDR3 is 13 residues long. The CDR3 is CASSNGNTGELFF. In nucleotides, the CDR3 is TGTGCCAGCAGCAACGGGAACACCGGGGAGCTGTTTTTT.

Only a few counts were recorded for this clonotype. V and J are TRBV7-2 and TRBJ2-1, with D possibly TRBD1 on 5 matching bases. V was clipped by 1 base and J by 6 bases, with 16 bases between them. There are 16 residues in the CDR3. Germline V gene data show CDR1 as SGHTA and CDR2 as FQGNSA. For the CDR3, the DNA is TGTGCCAGCAGCTTAGGTGGGGCCACTGCATTCAATGAGCAGTTCTTC. Translation gives CASSLGGATAFNEQFF.

The sample holds a few counts of this clonotype. The chain is built from TRBV5-6 and TRBJ2-1; 12 nucleotides align to TRBD1. Germline V CDR1 and CDR2: SGHDT, YYEEEE. The CDR3 covers 16 residues. With V trimmed by 7 bases and J by 6 bases, 11 bases remained unmatched. The CDR3 protein is CASGTFGTGGFNEQFF. The CDR3 coding sequence is TGTGCCAGCGGCACATTTGGGACAGGGGGCTTCAATGAGCAGTTCTTC.

This clonotype was counted between two and nine times. J is TRBJ1-1 and V is TRBV12-3 or TRBV12-4; D unclear. Trimming pared 4 bases from V and 3 bases from J, leaving 15 bases between. The CDR3 loop spans 15 amino acids. The CDR3 sequence is CASSSTSARDTEAFF. The CDR3 DNA follows: TGTGCCAGCAGTTCTACATCAGCTCGGGACACTGAAGCTTTCTTT.

The CDR3: CSVVGGGTDTQYF. The CDR3 coding sequence is TGCAGCGTTGTTGGCGGGGGCACAGATACGCAGTATTTT. The chain is built from TRBV29-1 and TRBJ2-3; D possibly corresponds to TRBD2 (6 bases). V lost 4 bases and J 1 base, leaving 9 bases between the germline ends. Germline CDR1 is SQVTM and CDR2 is ANQGSEA. This CDR3 contains 13 residues.

This clonotype was counted ten times or more. The rearrangement joins TRBV7-6 to TRBJ2-7; possible D gene TRBD1, 5 bases. Looked up from germline, CDR1 is SGHVS and CDR2 is FNYEAQ. The CDR3 contains 15 residues. Trimming took off 0 bases at V and 1 base at J, with 10 bases between the two ends. CDR3 bases: TGTGCCAGCAGCTTAGCACAACAGGAGTCCTACGAGCAGTACTTC. Its translation is CASSLAQQESYEQYF.

Many counts were recorded for this clonotype. The chain carries TRBV29-1 and TRBJ2-1; D is undetermined. From germline, CDR1 is SQVTM and CDR2 ANQGSEA. The V end was cut by 1 base, the J end by 10 bases, with 8 bases between. This CDR3 comprises 11 residues. The CDR3 sequence: CSVEVRSEQFF. DNA of the CDR3: TGCAGCGTTGAAGTTAGGTCGGAGCAGTTCTTC.

This clonotype was found many times. The V gene is TRBV4-1, the J gene TRBJ2-5; no definite D call. Per the germline V gene, CDR1 is MGHRA and CDR2 is YSYEKL. Trimming stripped 4 bases from V and 1 base from J, with 7 bases between. The CDR3 covers 13 residues. In DNA, the CDR3 is TGCGCCAGCAGCCCCCAGAGCCAAGAGACCCAGTACTTC. Its protein is CASSPQSQETQYF.

This clonotype was detected only a few times. V gene TRBV7-3 combines with J gene TRBJ2-5; D may match TRBD1 or TRBD2 (5 bases each). Germline CDR1 reads SGHTA; CDR2 reads FQGTGA. The CDR3 extends over 13 amino acids. Trimming removed 6 bases from V and 5 bases from J, with 13 bases in between. CDR3 bases: TGTGCCAGCAGTAGAGGGGCATGGGAGACCCAGTACTTC. Translation: CASSRGAWETQYF.

This clonotype was seen a handful of times. This chain links TRBV24-1 with TRBJ2-2, with TRBD2 as a possible D gene (6 bases). Deletions cut 8 bases from V and 4 bases from J, with 19 bases between. CDR1 and CDR2 (germline): KGHDR, SFDVKD. The CDR3 covers 16 residues. This chain's CDR3 is CATTGERRGSTGELFF. For the CDR3, the DNA is TGTGCCACCACGGGGGAACGTCGTGGTAGCACCGGGGAGCTGTTTTTT.

This clonotype was seen many times. The rearrangement uses TRBV10-3 and TRBJ2-5, with 10 bases matching TRBD2. CDR1 is ENHRY and CDR2 is SYGVKD in the germline V gene. V was pared by 2 bases and J by 4 bases, with 10 bases of the junction left unmatched. The CDR3 consists of 17 residues. The CDR3 sequence is CAISERASGGSGETQYF. In nucleotides, the CDR3 is TGTGCCATCAGTGAGAGGGCTAGCGGGGGATCGGGAGAGACCCAGTACTTC.

This clonotype has only a few counts. The chain is built from TRBV5-1 and TRBJ2-1; no clear D gene. The V gene's germline CDR1 is SGHRS and CDR2 YFSETQ. V was clipped by 2 bases and J by 4 bases, with 10 bases between them. The CDR3 has 14 amino acids. The CDR3 loop is CASSFITVYNEQFF. CDR3 DNA sequence: TGCGCCAGCAGCTTCATTACAGTATACAATGAGCAGTTCTTC.

This clonotype was seen a few times. This chain's CDR3 is CASRDASGGAEDTQYF. CDR3 bases: TGTGCCAGCAGAGACGCTAGCGGGGGGGCCGAAGATACGCAGTATTTT. V gene TRBV6-5 combines with J gene TRBJ2-3, with 12 bases fitting TRBD2. Trimming removed 6 bases from V and 5 bases from J; junction bases left unmatched: 9. The CDR3 covers 16 residues. Germline CDR1 is MNHEY and CDR2 is SVGAGI.

This clonotype was detected many times. The chain employs TRBV6-5 and TRBJ2-7; 9 bases agree with TRBD1. The germline V gene has CDR1 MNHEY and CDR2 SVGAGI. V trimming: 0 bases; J trimming: 3 bases; junction bases outside the gene matches: 3. The CDR3 runs to 15 residues. CDR3 nucleotides: TGTGCCAGCAGTTACTCCGGGACAGGGCGCTACGAGCAGTACTTC. This codes for CASSYSGTGRYEQYF.

This clonotype has a handful of counts. This chain links TRBV7-9 with TRBJ2-1; D is perhaps TRBD1 or TRBD2 (6 bases each). Germline V lookup: CDR1 SEHNR, CDR2 FQNEAQ (reference sequence). Trimming took 4 bases from V and 5 from J, leaving 15 bases between them. The CDR3 has 15 amino acids. CDR3: CASSSSGARNNEQFF. CDR3 coding DNA: TGTGCCAGCAGCTCGTCGGGGGCGCGGAACAATGAGCAGTTCTTC.